This T cell receptor beta chain appears in the sequencing data of a study of CD8 T cells in ankylosing spondylitis. Study-wide findings and caveats: Matched ankylosing spondylitis synovial fluid reportedly contained a significantly enriched population of disease-linked clones.

The V gene's germline CDR1 is SGHRS and CDR2 YFSETQ. The CDR3 loop spans 17 amino acids. V was pared by 3 bases and J by 1 base, with 18 bases between. This clonotype was recorded at least ten times. Its antigen is unidentified. Construction of TCR beta libraries was performed using quantitative 5'-RACE with molecular barcodes. One entry per CDR3 protein, called by TCRdb with MiXCR from the 5' RACE reads. The sample holds 150,000 to 200,000 distinct CDR3 sequences, roughly 18% seen once. This receptor was taken from a male donor aged 10 to 30 with ankylosing spondylitis or in good health (not recorded which). This chain connects TRBV5-1 to TRBJ2-3, with D possibly being TRBD2 (6 bases). What was sequenced was blood, either unsorted or a sorted T cell fraction (not recorded which). CDR3 DNA: TGCGCCAGCAGCTCACGGGGGTGGAAGGAGCGCACAGATACGCAGTATTTT. Its translation: CASSSRGWKERTDTQYF.